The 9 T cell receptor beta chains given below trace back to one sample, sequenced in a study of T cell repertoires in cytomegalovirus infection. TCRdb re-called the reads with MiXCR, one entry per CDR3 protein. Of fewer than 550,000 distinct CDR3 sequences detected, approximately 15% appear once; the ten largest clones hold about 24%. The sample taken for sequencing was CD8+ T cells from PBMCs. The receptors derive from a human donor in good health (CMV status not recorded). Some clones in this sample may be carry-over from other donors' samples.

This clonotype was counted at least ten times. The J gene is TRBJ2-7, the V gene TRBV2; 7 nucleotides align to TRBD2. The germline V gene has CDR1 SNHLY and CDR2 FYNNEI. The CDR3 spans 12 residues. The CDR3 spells CVWGGRSYEQYF. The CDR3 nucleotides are TGTGTCTGGGGCGGGAGATCCTACGAGCAGTACTTC. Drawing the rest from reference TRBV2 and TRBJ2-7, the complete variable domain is EPEVTQTPSHQVTQMGQEVILRCVPISNHLYFYWYRQILGQKVEFLVSFYNNEISEKSEIFDDQFSVERPDGSNFTLKIRSTKLEDSAMYFCVWGGRSYEQYFGPGTRLTVT.

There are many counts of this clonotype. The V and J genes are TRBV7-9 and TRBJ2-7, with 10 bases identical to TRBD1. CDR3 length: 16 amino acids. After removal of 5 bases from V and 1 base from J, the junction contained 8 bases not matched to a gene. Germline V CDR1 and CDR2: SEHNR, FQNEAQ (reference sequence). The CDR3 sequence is CASSPSPGQGSYEQYF. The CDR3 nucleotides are TGTGCCAGCAGCCCAAGTCCGGGACAGGGGTCCTACGAGCAGTACTTC.

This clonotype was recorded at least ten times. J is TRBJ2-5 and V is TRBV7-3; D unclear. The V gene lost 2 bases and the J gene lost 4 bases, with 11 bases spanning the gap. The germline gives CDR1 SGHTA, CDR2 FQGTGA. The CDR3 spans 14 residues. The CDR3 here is CASSLGGPLETQYF. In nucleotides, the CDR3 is TGTGCCAGCAGCTTAGGCGGACCATTAGAGACCCAGTACTTC. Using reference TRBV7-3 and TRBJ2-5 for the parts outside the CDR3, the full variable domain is GAGVSQTPSNKVTEKGKYVELRCDPISGHTALYWYRQSLGQGPEFLIYFQGTGAADDSGLPNDRFFAVRPEGSVSTLKIQRTERGDSAVYLCASSLGGPLETQYFGPGTRLLVL.

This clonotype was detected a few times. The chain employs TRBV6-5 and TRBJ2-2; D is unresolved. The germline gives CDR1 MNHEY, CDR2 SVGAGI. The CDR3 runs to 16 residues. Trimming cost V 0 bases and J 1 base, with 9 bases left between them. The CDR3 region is CASSYSNWGNTGELFF. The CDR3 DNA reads TGTGCCAGCAGTTACTCGAACTGGGGGAACACCGGGGAGCTGTTTTTT.

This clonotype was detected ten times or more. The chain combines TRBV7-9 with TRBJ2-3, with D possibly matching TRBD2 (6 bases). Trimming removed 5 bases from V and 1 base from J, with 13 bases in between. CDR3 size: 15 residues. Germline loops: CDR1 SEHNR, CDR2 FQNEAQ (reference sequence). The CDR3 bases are TGTGCCAGCAGCCCGAGGACTATTCGCACAGATACGCAGTATTTT. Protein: CASSPRTIRTDTQYF.

CDR3 DNA: TGTGCCAGCAGCCAAGATAGGGACAGGGGCTACTATGGCTACACCTTC. Protein product: CASSQDRDRGYYGYTF. The rearrangement uses TRBV3-1 and TRBJ1-2; TRBD1 matches 10 bases. V lost 0 bases, J lost 3 bases, and 4 bases stayed unmatched. CDR1 and CDR2 from the germline V gene are LGHDT and YNNKEL (reference sequence). The CDR3 length is 16 residues.

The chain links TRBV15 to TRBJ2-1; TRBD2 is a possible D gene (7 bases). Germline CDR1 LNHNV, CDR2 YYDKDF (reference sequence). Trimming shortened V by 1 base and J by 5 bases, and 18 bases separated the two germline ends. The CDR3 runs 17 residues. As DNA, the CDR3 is TGTGCCACCAGCAGAGTCCCGCCCGGGGGGCCAGACAATGAGCAGTTCTTC. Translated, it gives CATSRVPPGGPDNEQFF.

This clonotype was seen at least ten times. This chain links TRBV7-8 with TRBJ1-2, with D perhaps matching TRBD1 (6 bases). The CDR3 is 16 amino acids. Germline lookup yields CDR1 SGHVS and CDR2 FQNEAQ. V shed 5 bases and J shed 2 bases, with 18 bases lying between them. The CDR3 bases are TGTGCCAGCAGCCCCACGAACAGGGATCGAAACTATGGCTACACCTTC. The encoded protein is CASSPTNRDRNYGYTF.

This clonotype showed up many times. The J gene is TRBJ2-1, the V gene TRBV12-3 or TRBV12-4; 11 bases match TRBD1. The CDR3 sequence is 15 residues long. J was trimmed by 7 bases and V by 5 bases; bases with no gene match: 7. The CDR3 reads CASSLGQGVGNEQFF. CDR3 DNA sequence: TGTGCCAGCAGTCTGGGACAGGGGGTTGGGAATGAGCAGTTCTTC.